One and the same sample provided the 11 T cell receptor beta chains below, sequenced in a study of T cell responses to AZD1222 COVID-19 vaccine. TCRdb's copy holds only in-frame clones and misses some; the assay was immunoSEQ multiplex PCR. The sample contains about 120,000 clones, approximately 88% of which appear only once. Sequences were derived from peripheral blood, sampled on day 0 of AZD1222 vaccination. These receptors were obtained from an adult in good health.

This clone was seen only a few times. This sequence joins TRBV24-1 and TRBJ2-2; D remains unclear. The CDR3 is 14 amino acids. CDR1 and CDR2 (germline): KGHDR, SFDVKD. V lost 2 bases to trimming and J lost 4 bases, with 7 bases between them. CDR3 sequence: CATSDYPGTGELFF. CDR3 DNA: TGTGCCACCAGTGATTATCCGGGCACCGGGGAGCTGTTTTTT.

The chain employs TRBV18 and TRBJ2-3; tentatively, D is TRBD2 (7 bases). CDR3 length: 18 residues. V was pared by 2 bases and J by 0 bases, with 18 bases between. Germline loops: CDR1 KGHSH, CDR2 LQKENI. The CDR3 bases are TGTGCCAGCTCACCAGGGCGGGGGCCAGGCTCTAGCACAGATACGCAGTATTTT. It encodes CASSPGRGPGSSTDTQYF.

The chain joins TRBV19 to TRBJ2-2; D possibly corresponds to TRBD2 (6 bases). This CDR3 is built from 15 residues. Trimming left V 6 bases short and J 1 base short, with 12 bases between. Germline V lookup: CDR1 LNHDA, CDR2 SQIVND (reference sequence). As DNA, the CDR3 is TGTGCCAGTAGCAAGGGACTCCTGAACACCGGGGAGCTGTTTTTT. It encodes CASSKGLLNTGELFF.

In its sample, this clone was seen a few times. The chain couples TRBV19 to TRBJ1-5; D perhaps matches TRBD1 (6 bases). Germline values: CDR1 LNHDA, CDR2 SQIVND (reference sequence). The CDR3 has 15 amino acids. V gave up 1 base and J gave up 4 bases, with 11 bases separating them. The CDR3: CASSIGTATNQPQHF. Here the CDR3 DNA reads TGTGCCAGTAGTATAGGGACAGCAACGAATCAGCCCCAGCATTTT.

The genes are TRBV11-2 and TRBJ2-2; 13 positions agree with TRBD2. This CDR3 is built from 17 residues. V was pared by 6 bases and J by 0 bases, with 4 bases of the junction left unmatched. Germline values: CDR1 SGHAT, CDR2 FQNNGV. CDR3 region: CASRKTSGGPNTGELFF. CDR3 bases: TGTGCCAGCAGGAAGACTAGCGGGGGGCCGAACACCGGGGAGCTGTTTTTT.

This clone was detected a few times. CDR3 sequence (DNA): TGTGCCACGACCGGGACCTGGGATATGAACACTGAAGCTTTCTTT. It specifies CATTGTWDMNTEAFF. The chain recombines TRBV19 with TRBJ1-1; tentatively, D is TRBD1 (5 bases). This CDR3 spans 15 amino acids. Germline V lookup: CDR1 LNHDA, CDR2 SQIVND (reference sequence). V was shortened by 10 bases and J by 0 bases, with 18 bases between the two germline ends.

This clone was counted a few times. The rearrangement links TRBV5-1 to TRBJ1-1, with D possibly matching TRBD1 (5 bases). Germline loops: CDR1 SGHRS, CDR2 YFSETQ. The V and J ends lost 3 bases and 4 bases respectively, with 16 bases between them. CDR3 length: 15 residues. CDR3 sequence: CASSWGMGGVTEAFF. CDR3 sequence (DNA): TGCGCCAGCAGCTGGGGGATGGGGGGAGTCACTGAAGCTTTCTTT. The variable domain in full, completed from reference TRBV5-1 and TRBJ1-1, reads KAGVTQTPRYLIKTRGQQVTLSCSPISGHRSVSWYQQTPGQGLQFLFEYFSETQRNKGNFPGRFSGRQFSNSRSEMNVSTLELGDSALYLCASSWGMGGVTEAFFGQGTRLTVV.

The V gene is TRBV5-1, the J gene TRBJ1-4, with no clear D. CDR3 length equals 14 residues. Germline assignment: CDR1 SGHRS and CDR2 YFSETQ. V dropped 4 bases and J dropped 3 bases, with 10 bases sitting between them. The CDR3 loop reads CASSTDWANEKLFF. The DNA for the CDR3 is TGCGCCAGCAGCACAGATTGGGCTAATGAAAAACTGTTTTTT.

The chain couples TRBV5-1 to TRBJ1-4; a possible D gene is TRBD1 (6 bases). CDR1 SGHRS and CDR2 YFSETQ come from the germline V gene. The CDR3 has 14 residues. With 3 bases removed from V and 0 bases from J, the gap between germline ends came to 6 bases. The CDR3 loop reads CASSYRATNEKLFF. In nucleotides, the CDR3 is TGCGCCAGCAGCTACAGGGCAACTAATGAAAAACTGTTTTTT.

The J gene is TRBJ2-7, the V gene TRBV19; D is ambiguous. CDR1 LNHDA and CDR2 SQIVND come from the germline V gene (reference sequence). This CDR3 is 12 amino acids long. Between the trimmed V and J ends, which lost 5 bases and 3 bases, there was a span of 8 bases. The CDR3 here is CASSQVDYEQYF. The CDR3 nucleotides read TGTGCCAGTAGTCAGGTCGACTACGAGCAGTACTTC.

The V and J genes are TRBV6-6 and TRBJ2-5; D remains ambiguous. Germline CDR1 and CDR2: MNHNY and SVGAGI (reference sequence). The CDR3 runs 15 residues. V lost 2 bases, J lost 1 base, and 11 bases lay in between. CDR3 nucleotides: TGTGCCAGCAGTTACGGAGTCTCACCCCAAGAGACCCAGTACTTC. Encoded protein: CASSYGVSPQETQYF.